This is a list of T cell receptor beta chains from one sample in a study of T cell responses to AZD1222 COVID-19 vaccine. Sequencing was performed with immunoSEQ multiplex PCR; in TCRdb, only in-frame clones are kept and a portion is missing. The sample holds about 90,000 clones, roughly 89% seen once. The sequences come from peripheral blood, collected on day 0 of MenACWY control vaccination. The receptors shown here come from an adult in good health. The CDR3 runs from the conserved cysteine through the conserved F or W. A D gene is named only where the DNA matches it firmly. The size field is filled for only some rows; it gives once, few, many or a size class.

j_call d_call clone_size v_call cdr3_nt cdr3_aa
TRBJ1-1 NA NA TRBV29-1 TGCAGCGTTGTAAGGGGTACTGAAGCTTTCTTT CSVVRGTEAFF
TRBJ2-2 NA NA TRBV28 TGTGCCAGCAGCTCAGGGGCTCGGACCGGGGAGCTGTTTTTT CASSSGARTGELFF
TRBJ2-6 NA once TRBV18 TGTGCCAGCTCACCTCAATTAAACTCTGGGGCCAACGTCCTGACTTTC CASSPQLNSGANVLTF
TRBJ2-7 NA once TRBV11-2 TGTGCCAGCAGCTTACAGGCCTACGAGCAGTACTTC CASSLQAYEQYF
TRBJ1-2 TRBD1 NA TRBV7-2 TGTGCCAGCAGCCCAGGGGGGGTTGGCTATGGCTACACCTTC CASSPGGVGYGYTF
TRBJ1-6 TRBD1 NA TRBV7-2 TGTGCCAGCAGCTTCGGACAGGGCAATTCACCCCTCCACTTT CASSFGQGNSPLHF
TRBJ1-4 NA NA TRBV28 TGTGCCAGCAGGGATTCGGGGGCAACGGAGGAAAAACTGTTTTTT CASRDSGATEEKLFF
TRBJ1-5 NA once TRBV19 TGTGCCAGTAGTTTAACCAGTTATAGCAATCAGCCCCAGCATTTT CASSLTSYSNQPQHF
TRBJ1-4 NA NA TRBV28 TGTGCCAGCAGTCCCCCAGGGAGTGGACTGTTTTTT CASSPPGSGLFF
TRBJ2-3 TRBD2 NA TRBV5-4 TGTGCCAGCAGCTTGAGACTAGCGGGGGGCACAGATACGCAGTATTTT CASSLRLAGGTDTQYF
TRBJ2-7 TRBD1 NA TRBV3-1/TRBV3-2 TGTGCCAGCAGGCCCGGGACAGGGATCGAGCAGTACTTC CASRPGTGIEQYF
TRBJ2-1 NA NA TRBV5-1 TGCGCCAGCAGCCCACCGCTGGCGGGGATTTACAATGAGCAGTTCTTC CASSPPLAGIYNEQFF
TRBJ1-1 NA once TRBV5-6 TGTGCCAGCAGCTTGTACCAGGTCCAAGGCGCTTTCTTT CASSLYQVQGAFF
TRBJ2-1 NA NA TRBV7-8 TGTGCCAGCAGCCACCCCGCCAATGAGCAGTTCTTC CASSHPANEQFF
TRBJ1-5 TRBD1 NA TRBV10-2 TGCGCCAGCAGGCCTACAGGGGATAGCAATCAGCCCCAGCATTTT CASRPTGDSNQPQHF
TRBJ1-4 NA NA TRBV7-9 TGTGCCAGCACGCAGGGAGCAACTAATGAAAAACTGTTTTTT CASTQGATNEKLFF
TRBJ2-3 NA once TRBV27 TGTGCCAGCAGTTTAAACGGCAGGGGCACAGATACGCAGTATTTT CASSLNGRGTDTQYF
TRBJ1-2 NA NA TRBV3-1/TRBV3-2 TGTGCCAGCAGCCAAGAAGTTGGGGGGGGCTACACCTTC CASSQEVGGGYTF
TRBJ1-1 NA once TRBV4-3 TGCGCCAGCAGCCAAGAGGCCAGGGGAGACACTGAAGCTTTCTTT CASSQEARGDTEAFF
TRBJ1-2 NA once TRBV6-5 TGTGCCAGCAGTTACTCAGCCACGGTGGATGGCTACACCTTC CASSYSATVDGYTF
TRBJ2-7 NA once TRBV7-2 TGTGCCAGCAGCTCGGGGTCGGGGTACGAGCAGTACTTC CASSSGSGYEQYF
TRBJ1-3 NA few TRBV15 TGTGCCACCAGCAGAGATGTAGGGGGAAACACCATATATTTT CATSRDVGGNTIYF
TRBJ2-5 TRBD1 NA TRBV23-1 TGCGCCAGCAGTCACCATGACAGGGGCCCCTTATGCTTACAAGAGACCCAGTACTTC CASSHHDRGPLCLQETQYF
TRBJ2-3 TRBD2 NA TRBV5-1 TGCGCCAGCTCCCCGGGGGGACTAGACACAGATACGCAGTATTTT CASSPGGLDTDTQYF
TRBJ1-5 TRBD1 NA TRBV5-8 TGTGCCAGCAGCTTGGGAGGGACAGCGGTCCAGCCCCAGCATTTT CASSLGGTAVQPQHF
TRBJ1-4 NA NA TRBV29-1 TGCAGCGCCACTAGGAGGGCGGGGGAAAAACTGTTTTTT CSATRRAGEKLFF
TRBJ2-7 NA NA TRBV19 TGTGCCAGTTCTGACAGCCTCTACGAGCAGTACTTC CASSDSLYEQYF
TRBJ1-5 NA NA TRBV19 TGTGCCAGTAGTATGGGCGACAGTAGAAATCAGCCCCAGCATTTT CASSMGDSRNQPQHF
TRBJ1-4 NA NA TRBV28 TGTGCCAGCACCCGAGGACCTCGACAAGGGGAAAAACTGTTTTTT CASTRGPRQGEKLFF
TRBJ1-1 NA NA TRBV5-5 TGTGCCAGCAGCTTGGCCGGGGAGGGCACTGAAGCTTTCTTT CASSLAGEGTEAFF
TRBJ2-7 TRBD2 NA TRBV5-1 TGCGCCAGCAGCGTGAGCGGGGGGTCCTACGAGCAGTACTTC CASSVSGGSYEQYF
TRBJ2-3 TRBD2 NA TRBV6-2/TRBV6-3 TGTGCCAGCACCCCGGGACTAGCGGGGGGGGCAGATACGCAGTATTTT CASTPGLAGGADTQYF
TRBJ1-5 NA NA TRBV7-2 TGTGCCAGCAGCTTAGCAGGGTTTAATCAGCCCCAGCATTTT CASSLAGFNQPQHF
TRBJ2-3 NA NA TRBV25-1 TGTGCCACCAGGGACCCCGGAGGCGATACGCAGTATTTT CATRDPGGDTQYF
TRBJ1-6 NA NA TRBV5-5 TGTGCCAGCAGCTTGGCGGATCCAGGGAATAATTCACCCCTCCACTTT CASSLADPGNNSPLHF
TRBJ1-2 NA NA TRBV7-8 TGTGCCAGCAGCCCGCGGGAGGCGGGCTACACCTTC CASSPREAGYTF
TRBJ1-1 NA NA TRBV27 TGTGCCAGCATGACAGGCCCCATGAACACTGAAGCTTTCTTT CASMTGPMNTEAFF
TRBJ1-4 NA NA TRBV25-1 TGTGCCAGCAGTGAAAGGGGGACATCTGAAAAACTGTTTTTT CASSERGTSEKLFF
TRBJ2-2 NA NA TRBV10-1 TGCGCCAGCAGTGAGAGCCAGGGAAATACCGGGGAGCTGTTTTTT CASSESQGNTGELFF
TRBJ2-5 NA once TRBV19 TGTGCCAGTAGTAGCACAGGGTTGGGTGAGACCCAGTACTTC CASSSTGLGETQYF
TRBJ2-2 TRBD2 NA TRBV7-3 TGTGCCAGCAGCTTAGCTTCGGCGGGAGTCACCGGGGAGCTGTTTTTT CASSLASAGVTGELFF
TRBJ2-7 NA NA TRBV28 TGTGCCAGCAGTTTAAAAGGGCAGGGCCTTCCCGAGCAGTACTTC CASSLKGQGLPEQYF
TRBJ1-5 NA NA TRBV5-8 TGTGCCAGCAGCTTGTGGAATCAGCCCCAGCATTTT CASSLWNQPQHF
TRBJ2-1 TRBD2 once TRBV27 TGTGCCAGCAGTTTAAAAGCGGGAGTGAGGAATGAGCAGTTCTTC CASSLKAGVRNEQFF
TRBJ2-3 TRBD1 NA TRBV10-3 TGTGCCATCAGCCGAGGACAGGGGGCATTGGATACGCAGTATTTT CAISRGQGALDTQYF
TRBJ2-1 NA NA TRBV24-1 TGTGCCACCAGTGATCCCGCGGGAAGGGAGCAGCGGCAGTTCTTC CATSDPAGREQRQFF
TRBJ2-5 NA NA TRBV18 TGTGCCAGCACATCCGTTGACAGCCAGCAAGAGACCCAGTACTTC CASTSVDSQQETQYF
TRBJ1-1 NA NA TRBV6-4 TGTGCCAGCAGTCGGTCGGCGAACACTGAAGCTTTCTTT CASSRSANTEAFF